The rows below give T cell receptor beta chains drawn from one sample of a study of blood T cell repertoires in COVID-19. Some clones are missing from TCRdb's copy, which holds only in-frame ones; the method was immunoSEQ multiplex PCR. The sample has a few hundred thousand clones, about 90% seen once. The source material was peripheral blood. Source of these receptors: a man in his forties with active or convalescent COVID-19. Each CDR3 is given without its conserved first and last residue. A clone size is listed for some rows: how often the clone was seen (once, few, many), or a class if it is expanded.

v_call	j_call	clone_size	cdr3_aa
TRBV3-1/TRBV3-2	TRBJ1-5	NA	ASSQNTGGSQPQH
TRBV7-3	TRBJ2-1	NA	ASSSGSGGDEQF
TRBV29-1	TRBJ2-4	NA	SGSGQYKNIQY
TRBV27	TRBJ1-4	few	ASSPIRTGAGEKLF
TRBV28	TRBJ1-4	once	ASRDRPEKLF
TRBV19	TRBJ1-2	NA	ASSSLLTGEGT
TRBV19	TRBJ1-3	NA	ASSDRVNGNTIY
TRBV9	TRBJ1-2	NA	ASSPRRDRGEGYT
TRBV6-5	TRBJ1-1	NA	ASSNSGMNTEAF
TRBV11-2	TRBJ2-7	NA	ASSPPGLTLYEQY
TRBV28	TRBJ1-2	NA	ASGALNYGYT
TRBV28	TRBJ2-7	NA	ASIEGRGPSSYEQY
TRBV5-8	TRBJ1-5	few	ASSWDRGYGSQH
TRBV19	TRBJ2-3	NA	ASSPGTGVNTDTQY
TRBV29-1	TRBJ1-5	few	SVGSAGGNQPQH
TRBV27	TRBJ2-1	NA	ASSSERGRGYNEQF
TRBV28	TRBJ2-7	NA	ASSLGGSEQY
TRBV21-1	TRBJ1-3	NA	ASSKARTGNQAGNTIY
TRBV4-1	TRBJ1-2	NA	ASSDPSGGNYGYT
TRBV27	TRBJ1-1	NA	ASSSVLTEAF
TRBV7-9	TRBJ2-3	NA	ASSLTVADTQY
TRBV6-1	TRBJ1-3	NA	ASSEIWGQSGNTIY
TRBV28	TRBJ1-2	NA	ASSPLPPEVYGYT
TRBV4-1	TRBJ1-2	NA	ASSQVRTGYGYT
TRBV11-2	TRBJ2-7	NA	ASSLAASGSSYEQY
TRBV28	TRBJ2-1	NA	ASSFETASRVQF
TRBV18	TRBJ1-3	NA	ASSLGTGSSSGNTIY
TRBV5-1	TRBJ2-4	NA	ASSLGTSGSQNIQY
TRBV13	TRBJ2-1	NA	ASSWPGRGKNEQF
TRBV7-9	TRBJ1-1	NA	ASSTRGTEAF
TRBV28	TRBJ1-2	NA	ASSLPGQGYSGYT
TRBV28	TRBJ1-5	NA	ASSRDRNKSNQPQH
TRBV5-6	TRBJ1-4	NA	ASSLGPERRGKLF
TRBV6-1	TRBJ1-2	NA	ASSEPGRGRGYT
TRBV30	TRBJ1-1	NA	AWDRGKEAF
TRBV19	TRBJ2-7	NA	ASLLETGPGAGTNYEQY
TRBV7-8	TRBJ1-6	NA	ASSPLTGVDNSPLH
TRBV27	TRBJ2-2	NA	ASSPIAGGPPGELF
TRBV7-9	TRBJ1-1	NA	ASSQLRQPMNTEAF
TRBV5-1	TRBJ2-3	NA	ASSRDDRAGTDTQY
TRBV29-1	TRBJ1-1	NA	SALGGRNTEAF
TRBV2	TRBJ1-4	NA	ASSRQSSNEKLF
TRBV27	TRBJ1-1	NA	ASSSSPFPGQGARDTEAF
TRBV3-1/TRBV3-2	TRBJ1-5	NA	ASSQHQGQPQH
TRBV19	TRBJ1-6	NA	ASAQGASISPLH
TRBV27	TRBJ1-5	NA	ASSELDRGLKQPQH
TRBV24-1	TRBJ2-1	NA	ATSDSGRGPNEQF
TRBV14	TRBJ1-1	NA	ASSSPGMNTEAF
TRBV3-1/TRBV3-2	TRBJ2-7	NA	ASSPQGALSSYEQY
TRBV15	TRBJ2-1	NA	ATSRDRDLYNEQF
TRBV6-6	TRBJ1-3	NA	ATSETQRGVGNTIY
TRBV20-1	TRBJ1-3	NA	SASSGYPGNTIY
TRBV6-5	TRBJ2-1	NA	ASSLSGISYNEQF
TRBV7-6	TRBJ2-1	NA	ASSFTSGGVGEQF
TRBV15	TRBJ1-5	NA	ATSRGTGSNQPQH